Listed below are T cell receptor beta chains from one sample, sequenced in a study of T-cell memory formation after mild COVID-19. TCRdb recomputed calls from the 5' RACE reads with MiXCR, one row per CDR3 protein. Of 130,000 to 150,000 distinct CDR3 sequences in the sample, about 6% were seen once. The sample consisted of PBMCs or a T cell subset sorted from them (not recorded which). The receptors originated from an adult woman who had mild COVID-19 (a few samples of this study predate the infection). Cell type and time point are not known. Both conserved end residues are part of each CDR3. The D gene is left open where the match is weak. A row's size may be missing; if present it is once, few, many or a size class.

d_call	v_call	j_call	clone_size	cdr3_aa	cdr3_nt
TRBD1	TRBV5-1	TRBJ2-7	-	CASSQTGTGTNEQYF	TGCGCCAGCAGCCAAACCGGGACAGGGACAAACGAGCAGTACTTC
-	TRBV7-6	TRBJ1-3	-	CASSLGPVPSGNTIYF	TGTGCCAGCAGCTTAGGTCCAGTACCCTCTGGAAACACCATATATTTT
-	TRBV2	TRBJ2-5	-	CASSEEDPKKTQYF	TGTGCCAGCAGTGAAGAAGACCCGAAGAAGACCCAGTACTTC
TRBD1	TRBV6-2/TRBV6-3	TRBJ2-5	many	CASSSQDRGDETQYF	TGTGCCAGCAGTTCTCAAGACAGGGGTGATGAGACCCAGTACTTC
-	TRBV20-1	TRBJ2-3	many	CSARELISTDTQYF	TGCAGTGCTAGAGAACTAATAAGCACAGATACGCAGTATTTT
-	TRBV5-1	TRBJ2-7	many	CASSLDTGQVSYEQYF	TGCGCCAGCAGCTTGGATACGGGCCAGGTTTCCTACGAGCAGTACTTC
-	TRBV5-5	TRBJ2-3	many	CASSRDAGTDTQYF	TGTGCCAGCAGCCGGGACGCAGGGACAGATACGCAGTATTTT
-	TRBV2	TRBJ2-5	-	CASSWAAETQYF	TGTGCCAGCAGCTGGGCTGCAGAGACCCAGTACTTC
-	TRBV3-1	TRBJ2-1	many	CASSFFGSVSGNEQFF	TGTGCCAGCAGTTTCTTCGGAAGCGTGTCTGGCAATGAGCAGTTCTTC
-	TRBV4-2	TRBJ2-5	many	CASSLIISGQETQYF	TGTGCCAGCAGCCTTATCATTAGCGGCCAAGAGACCCAGTACTTC
TRBD2	TRBV4-2	TRBJ2-2	-	CASSPPGKRGNTGELFF	TGTGCCAGCAGCCCCCCTGGCAAGCGGGGGAACACCGGGGAGCTGTTTTTT
TRBD1	TRBV5-1	TRBJ1-1	-	CASSLVDRDNTEAFF	TGCGCCAGCAGCTTGGTCGACAGGGACAACACTGAAGCTTTCTTT
-	TRBV5-1	TRBJ2-5	many	CASSPGPEGETQYF	TGCGCCAGCAGCCCGGGACCCGAGGGGGAGACCCAGTACTTC
TRBD2	TRBV3-1	TRBJ2-1	many	CASSRRGGSYNEQFF	TGTGCCAGCAGCCGCCGGGGGGGGTCCTACAATGAGCAGTTCTTC
TRBD2	TRBV7-2	TRBJ2-1	medium-sized	CASSLSLAGGNEQFF	TGTGCCAGCAGCTTATCACTAGCGGGAGGCAATGAGCAGTTCTTC
-	TRBV5-1	TRBJ2-3	many	CASSPGVGRTDTQYF	TGCGCCAGCAGCCCCGGAGTGGGGCGCACAGATACGCAGTATTTT
-	TRBV9	TRBJ2-7	-	CASSVGPGTKYEQYF	TGTGCCAGCAGCGTAGGCCCCGGGACAAAGTACGAGCAGTACTTC
TRBD2	TRBV10-3	TRBJ2-1	-	CAISPGAGPYNEQFF	TGTGCCATCAGCCCGGGAGCGGGGCCCTACAATGAGCAGTTCTTC
-	TRBV3-1	TRBJ2-5	few	CASSPFRGIRETQYF	TGTGCCAGCAGCCCTTTCAGGGGAATACGAGAGACCCAGTACTTC
-	TRBV6-2/TRBV6-3	TRBJ2-7	many	CASLPARGGKSYEQYF	TGTGCCAGCTTGCCTGCCCGAGGAGGAAAGTCCTACGAGCAGTACTTC